This T cell receptor beta chain stems from a study of OX40 agonist ivuxolimab in advanced cancers. Study-wide context: Patients got intravenous ivuxolimab at 0.01 to 10 mg/kg every 2 weeks. Study-level points and caveats: At doses 0.1 to 3.0 mg/kg, CD4+ and CD8+ clones expanded.

This CDR3 is 13 amino acids long. V was shortened by 5 bases and J by 3 bases, with 8 bases between the two germline ends. The germline V gene has CDR1 SGHTA and CDR2 FQGNSA. The assay was immunoSEQ multiplex PCR, and TCRdb's table has in-frame clones only and misses some. This table holds 79,000 or so clones, under 95% found once. Concerning this clone: Its antigen is not identified.

The receptor was derived from an adult with an advanced solid tumor such as melanoma, head and neck, liver or kidney cancer. Sequenced material: CD4+ or CD8+ T cells sorted from blood, taken in a trial of the OX40 agonist ivuxolimab. The chain combines TRBV7-2 with TRBJ1-5; D is ambiguous. CDR3 nucleotide sequence: TGTGCCAGCAGCCTTACAGACAATCAGCCCCAGCATTTT. This codes for CASSLTDNQPQHF.